This is a list of T cell receptor beta chains from one sample in a study of blood T cell repertoires in COVID-19. Assay used: immunoSEQ multiplex PCR; TCRdb lists only in-frame clones, some missing. The sample includes 350,000 or so clones, almost 90% of them seen just once. The sequenced sample was peripheral blood. These receptors came from a man younger than 30 with active or convalescent COVID-19. CDR3s include the opening cysteine and the closing phenylalanine or tryptophan. A D gene is named only where the DNA matches it firmly. Part of the rows lack a size; the others show once, few, many or a class for expanded clones.

size: -; V: TRBV13; length: 13; J: TRBJ1-1; D: -; DNA: TGTGCCAGCAGCTCCCAAATGAACACTGAAGCTTTCTTT; CDR3: CASSSQMNTEAFF
size: -; V: TRBV28; length: 12; J: TRBJ1-5; D: TRBD1; DNA: TGTGCCAGCCTTGACAGGGACCAGCCCCAGCATTTT; CDR3: CASLDRDQPQHF
size: -; V: TRBV6-6; length: 14; J: TRBJ1-1; D: -; DNA: TGTGCCAGCAGTTACCGTCCTATGAACACTGAAGCTTTCTTT; CDR3: CASSYRPMNTEAFF
size: -; V: TRBV5-1; length: 14; J: TRBJ2-7; D: TRBD2; DNA: TGCGCCAGCAGCTTAGCGGGGGGGACCTACGAGCAGTACTTC; CDR3: CASSLAGGTYEQYF
size: -; V: TRBV6-2/TRBV6-3; length: 12; J: TRBJ2-7; D: -; DNA: TGTGCCAGCAGCCGCCTATCCTACGAGCAGTACTTC; CDR3: CASSRLSYEQYF
size: -; V: TRBV6-5; length: 10; J: TRBJ2-7; D: -; DNA: TGTGCCAGCGCCAGCTACGAGCAGTACTTC; CDR3: CASASYEQYF
size: -; V: TRBV29-1; length: 14; J: TRBJ2-7; D: -; DNA: TGCAGCGTTGCTCCTGACTTTAGAACCTACGAGCAGTACTTC; CDR3: CSVAPDFRTYEQYF
size: -; V: TRBV15; length: 13; J: TRBJ2-1; D: TRBD2; DNA: TGTGCCACCCGGGCGGGGGGGTCGTTTGAGCAGTTCTTC; CDR3: CATRAGGSFEQFF
size: few; V: TRBV28; length: 14; J: TRBJ1-1; D: -; DNA: TGTGCCAGCAGCCTGGGGAGCCGGGGGACTGAAGCTTTCTTT; CDR3: CASSLGSRGTEAFF
size: -; V: TRBV18; length: 17; J: TRBJ2-7; D: -; DNA: TGTGCCAGCTCACCCCAACCGGGACTTTGGGCGCCCTACGAGCAGTACTTC; CDR3: CASSPQPGLWAPYEQYF
size: -; V: TRBV7-9; length: 15; J: TRBJ2-7; D: TRBD2; DNA: TGTGCCAGCAGCTTAGAACTAGCGGTATCCTACGAGCAGTACTTC; CDR3: CASSLELAVSYEQYF
size: many; V: TRBV7-9; length: 16; J: TRBJ2-3; D: -; DNA: TGTGCCAGCAGCGCCGCAGGGGCTACTTTTAAAGATACGCAGTATTTT; CDR3: CASSAAGATFKDTQYF
size: once; V: TRBV28; length: 14; J: TRBJ2-7; D: TRBD1; DNA: TGTGCCAGCAGCCTCACAGGGGGCCAAACCGAGCAGTACTTC; CDR3: CASSLTGGQTEQYF
size: -; V: TRBV15; length: 15; J: TRBJ1-2; D: TRBD1; DNA: TGTGCCACCAGCAGAGACAGGGGGCGTTCGGCTGGCTACACCTTC; CDR3: CATSRDRGRSAGYTF
size: -; V: TRBV5-4; length: 12; J: TRBJ2-3; D: TRBD2; DNA: TGTGCCAGCAGCCTTAGCGGGACCACGCAGTATTTT; CDR3: CASSLSGTTQYF
size: -; V: TRBV7-3; length: 15; J: TRBJ2-2; D: -; DNA: TGTGCCAGCAGCTTAAAGGCAGGGTTCACCGGGGAGCTGTTTTTT; CDR3: CASSLKAGFTGELFF
size: -; V: TRBV29-1; length: 14; J: TRBJ2-2; D: TRBD1; DNA: TGCAGCGTAGAGAGGGACAGGGCCACCGGGGAGCTGTTTTTT; CDR3: CSVERDRATGELFF